This TCR beta chain was captured by sequencing in a study of blood T cell repertoires in COVID-19. The length of the CDR3 is 13 residues. Germline V gives CDR1 LGHDT, CDR2 YNNKEL (reference sequence). Trimming took 1 base from V and 12 from J, leaving 13 bases between them. Original processing notes: Counts of nucleated cells, estimated from reference gene primer amplification, were obtained. The data were produced by immunoSEQ multiplex PCR, yet TCRdb's version contains in-frame clones alone and is incomplete. Clone size and V and J calls were adopted from that table, with D and trimming inferred from the DNA. The top ten clones hold around 2.5% of a sample with some 75,000 clones, around nine tenths of them seen once.

The rearrangement joins TRBV3-1 (or the pseudogene TRBV3-2) to TRBJ2-1; a weak D match, TRBD1 (5 bases). This clonotype was sampled from an older man with active or convalescent COVID-19. The sample consisted of peripheral blood. Here the CDR3 reads CASSQVGAKRQFF. The CDR3 DNA sequence: TGTGCCAGCAGCCAAGTTGGGGCTAAGAGGCAGTTCTTC.